Below, 29 T cell receptor beta chains from the same sample are listed, as sequenced in a study of CD8+CD57+ T cells in acquired aplastic anemia. Patients who underwent sequencing had shown CD8+CD57+ cell expansion by flow cytometry. Investigators profiled TCR beta VDJ and CDR3 from genomic DNA template. Each CDR3 protein gets one entry after TCRdb re-called the reads with MiXCR. The table shows 150,000 or so distinct CDR3 sequences, with about 45% occurring only once. The material sequenced was sorted CD4+, CD8+, or CD8+CD57+ T cells (not recorded which) from PBMCs. These receptors were collected from a human donor with aplastic anemia.

This clonotype was counted a few times. The chain combines TRBV4-2 with TRBJ2-5, with D perhaps TRBD1 or TRBD2 (6 bases each). CDR3 length: 15 residues. CDR1 is LGHNA and CDR2 is YNFKEQ in the germline V gene. V lost 0 bases and J 4 bases, leaving 12 bases between the germline ends. Here the CDR3 DNA reads TGTGCCAGCAGCCAAGAACCGGGGGCTCGAGAGACCCAGTACTTC. Translation: CASSQEPGARETQYF.

Only a few counts were recorded for this clonotype. J is TRBJ1-3 and V is TRBV4-2; tentative D call: TRBD1 (6 bases). Per germline, CDR1 LGHNA and CDR2 YNFKEQ. V shed 4 bases and J shed 0 bases, with 16 bases lying between them. There are 17 residues in the CDR3. CDR3: CASSPRGGGLSGNTIYF. In DNA, the CDR3 is TGTGCCAGCAGCCCTCGGGGGGGCGGTCTCTCTGGAAACACCATATATTTT.

The table lists this clonotype with many counts. CDR3 bases: TGCGCCAGCAGCCAAGATGCGGCAAACTATGGCTACACCTTC. Its protein is CASSQDAANYGYTF. V gene TRBV4-3 combines with J gene TRBJ1-2; no definite D call. The ends were cut back, 0 bases at V and 2 bases at J, with 7 bases in the middle. The CDR3 is 14 amino acids. Germline CDR1 is LGHNA and CDR2 is YSLEER.

This rearrangement joins TRBV5-1 to TRBJ1-2; D is perhaps TRBD1 (6 bases). CDR1 and CDR2 from the germline V gene are SGHRS and YFSETQ. This CDR3 region has 13 residues. The V gene lost 8 bases and the J gene lost 4 bases, with 15 bases spanning the gap. CDR3: CASHTTGIYGYTF. The DNA for the CDR3 is TGCGCCAGTCATACTACAGGGATCTATGGCTACACCTTC.

The genes are TRBV7-9 and TRBJ2-5; D remains unclear. V was clipped by 5 bases and J by 5 bases, with 18 bases between them. The CDR3 contains 15 residues. Germline CDR1 reads SEHNR; CDR2 reads FQNEAQ (reference sequence). The CDR3 protein is CASSVDVGLGETQYF. CDR3 sequence (DNA): TGTGCCAGCAGCGTAGACGTCGGGCTGGGGGAGACCCAGTACTTC.

This clonotype showed up just a few times. The V call is TRBV24-1, the J call TRBJ1-6, with D possibly being TRBD1 (6 bases). CDR3 size: 13 residues. The germline CDR1 and CDR2 sequences are KGHDR and SFDVKD. The ends were cut back, 4 bases at V and 8 bases at J, with 8 bases in the middle. The CDR3 is CATSENRDSPLHF. The CDR3 DNA reads TGTGCCACCAGTGAGAACAGGGATTCACCCCTCCACTTT.

In its sample, this clonotype was seen many times. The chain couples TRBV5-1 to TRBJ2-3; TRBD1 or TRBD2 may be the D gene (5 bases each). With 4 bases removed from V and 5 bases from J, the gap between germline ends came to 14 bases. Germline lookup yields CDR1 SGHRS and CDR2 YFSETQ. The CDR3 has 14 amino acids. As DNA, the CDR3 is TGCGCCAGCAGCCCGCGGCTTGGGGGAGATACGCAGTATTTT. Translation gives CASSPRLGGDTQYF.

This clonotype has a count of ten or more. The chain links TRBV12-3 or TRBV12-4 to TRBJ2-3, with no clear D. This CDR3 has 12 residues. The germline V and J ends were trimmed by 3 bases and 11 bases, with 12 bases remaining between them. The CDR3, as DNA: TGTGCCAGCAGTTTGGCGGCCATCGGGCAGTATTTT. Protein product: CASSLAAIGQYF.

J is TRBJ2-5 and V is TRBV5-1; TRBD1 aligns across 8 bases. The germline V gene encodes CDR1 SGHRS and CDR2 YFSETQ. The CDR3 has 13 residues. J lost 2 bases, V lost 6 bases, and 3 bases had no gene match. The CDR3 loop reads CASNRQGQETQYF. The CDR3 coding sequence is TGCGCCAGCAACAGACAGGGGCAAGAGACCCAGTACTTC.

This clonotype was counted only a few times. The rearrangement uses TRBV2 and TRBJ2-7, with unresolved D. Germline lookup yields CDR1 SNHLY and CDR2 FYNNEI. The CDR3 runs 10 residues. Trimming cost V 6 bases and J 9 bases, with 9 bases left between them. CDR3 nucleotides: TGTGCCAGCAGGGGAACGGGGCAGTACTTC. It yields the protein CASRGTGQYF.

Points on this clonotype: This may be a read error, as it is one base from a much larger clone. The V and J genes are TRBV4-1 and TRBJ2-7, with D tentatively TRBD1 (5 bases). Germline CDR1 is MGHRA and CDR2 is YSYEKL. The V and J ends lost 4 bases and 3 bases respectively, with 13 bases between them. The CDR3 sequence is 14 residues long. The CDR3 sequence is CASSPETVYYEQYF. CDR3 bases: TGCGCCAGCAGCCCAGAGACAGTCTACTACGAGCAGTACTTC.

This clonotype was seen at least ten times. The V gene is TRBV6-1, the J gene TRBJ1-4; TRBD1 agrees at 10 bases. The CDR3 has 16 residues. Germline V gene lookup returns CDR1 MNHNS and CDR2 SASEGT. Trimming removed 5 bases from V and 7 bases from J; junction bases left unmatched: 10. CDR3 coding DNA: TGTGCCAGCAGTCCTAACACAGGGACAGGGGCTGAAAAACTGTTTTTT. Translation: CASSPNTGTGAEKLFF.

The chain is built from TRBV2 and TRBJ1-5; D unclear. Trimming stripped 8 bases from V and 4 bases from J, with 15 bases between. CDR1 is SNHLY, CDR2 FYNNEI, per germline. The CDR3 is made up of 14 amino acids. Here the CDR3 DNA reads TGTGCCAGCCGGAACTCGAACCTAAATCAGCCCCAGCATTTT. As protein: CASRNSNLNQPQHF.

The chain is built from TRBV15 and TRBJ2-3; D gene ambiguous. From germline, CDR1 is LNHNV and CDR2 YYDKDF (reference sequence). V shed 0 bases and J shed 11 bases, with 9 bases lying between them. This CDR3 region has 12 residues. The CDR3 sequence is CATSRDINEQYF. In DNA form, the CDR3 reads TGTGCCACCAGCAGAGATATAAATGAGCAGTATTTT.

About this clonotype itself: This could be a read error, since a much larger clone is one nucleotide away. The chain has TRBV6-1 and TRBJ2-3, with 8 bases identical to TRBD2. The germline V gene has CDR1 MNHNS and CDR2 SASEGT. The CDR3 is 12 amino acids. CDR3 amino acids: CASKAGADTRYF. The CDR3 DNA follows: TGTGCCAGCAAAGCGGGGGCAGATACGCGGTATTTT.

V is TRBV6-2 or TRBV6-3 and J is TRBJ2-1; the match to TRBD2 covers 8 bases. With 5 bases clipped from V and 2 bases from J, the junction kept 5 bases outside the gene matches. Germline V gene data show CDR1 as MNHEY and CDR2 as SVGEGT. The CDR3 runs to 15 residues. CDR3 in DNA: TGTGCCAGCAGTCTAGCGGGTACCACCTACAATGAGCAGTTCTTC. Its translation is CASSLAGTTYNEQFF.

This clonotype came up many times. This chain connects TRBV12-3 or TRBV12-4 to TRBJ1-1, with D tentatively TRBD1 (6 bases). The ends were cut back, 6 bases at V and 0 bases at J, with 11 bases in the middle. This CDR3 spans 14 amino acids. The CDR3 is CASRGGLVNTEAFF. Written as DNA, the CDR3 is TGTGCCAGCAGAGGGGGGCTGGTGAACACTGAAGCTTTCTTT.

The J gene is TRBJ1-1, the V gene TRBV10-1; D is uncertain. CDR3 size: 13 residues. Trimming stripped 6 bases from V and 0 bases from J, with 8 bases between. Germline V gene lookup returns CDR1 WNHNN and CDR2 SYGVQD (reference sequence). As DNA, the CDR3 is TGCGCCAGCAGGACCACTTTGAACACTGAAGCTTTCTTT. Its translation is CASRTTLNTEAFF.

This chain links TRBV19 with TRBJ2-1, with D possibly TRBD1 on 5 matching bases. The CDR3 covers 16 residues. The V gene's germline CDR1 is LNHDA and CDR2 SQIVND (reference sequence). The V and J ends lost 6 bases and 0 bases respectively, with 15 bases between them. The CDR3 DNA is TGTGCCAGTAGCCAGGGTACCACGAGCTCCTACAATGAGCAGTTCTTC. Its protein product is CASSQGTTSSYNEQFF.

The table lists this clonotype with a few counts. This chain joins TRBV20-1 and TRBJ1-2; the D is unclear. The germline V gene encodes CDR1 DFQATT and CDR2 SNEGSKA (reference sequence). CDR3 length: 12 residues. Trimming took 5 bases from V and 3 from J, leaving 10 bases between them. CDR3 sequence reads: CSALREDYGYTF. The CDR3 DNA reads TGCAGTGCTTTAAGGGAGGACTATGGCTACACCTTC.

With regard to this clonotype: This may be a read error: a much more frequent sequence differs by one nucleotide. The chain has TRBV3-1 and TRBJ1-2, with D unresolved. The germline V gene encodes CDR1 LGHDT and CDR2 YNNKEL (reference sequence). The CDR3 loop spans 15 amino acids. CDR3 loop: CASSQAQGRSYSYTF. The DNA of the CDR3 is TGTGCCAGCAGCCAAGCGCAAGGTCGCAGCTATAGCTACACCTTC.

The rearrangement uses TRBV19 and TRBJ2-2, with D unresolved. Germline CDR1 is LNHDA and CDR2 is SQIVND (reference sequence). V lost 3 bases to trimming and J lost 3 bases, with 8 bases between them. CDR3 length: 14 amino acids. The CDR3 DNA reads TGTGCCAGTAGTATTTGGGCGCACACCGGGGAGCTGTTTTTT. It is translated as CASSIWAHTGELFF.

This clonotype has ten or more counts. This chain connects TRBV6-6 to TRBJ1-2; 7 positions match TRBD1. From germline, CDR1 is MNHNY and CDR2 SVGAGI (reference sequence). The CDR3 covers 16 residues. J lost 4 bases, V lost 3 bases, and 11 bases had no gene match. CDR3 DNA: TGTGCCAGCAGTTATGGCAGGGGGGGTTCTAGCTATGGCTACACCTTC. Its translation: CASSYGRGGSSYGYTF.

In regard to this clonotype: One end of the junction fails to match germline, which may point to a read error. V is TRBV7-2 and J is TRBJ1-1; D uncertain. The CDR3 is 13 residues long. Germline values: CDR1 SGHTA, CDR2 FQGNSA. The CDR3 spells CASSLGTNTESFF. CDR3 coding DNA: TGTGCCAGCAGCTTAGGGACGAACACTGAATCTTTCTTT.

V gene TRBV11-2 combines with J gene TRBJ1-1, with 11 bases that match TRBD1. CDR1 SGHAT and CDR2 FQNNGV come from the germline V gene. This CDR3 contains 14 residues. V shed 7 bases and J 7 bases; nucleotides not matched to a gene: 8. In DNA, the CDR3 is TGTGCCAGCAACAGGACAGGGGGCGCGGATGAAGCTTTCTTT. As protein: CASNRTGGADEAFF.

In its sample, this clonotype was seen many times. The chain links TRBV20-1 to TRBJ2-1; TRBD2 matches at 13 bases. CDR1 is DFQATT and CDR2 is SNEGSKA in the germline V gene (reference sequence). Germline trimming cut 0 bases from V and 4 bases from J; bases unmatched to any gene: 0. The CDR3 consists of 15 residues. The CDR3 sequence: CSARELAGGYNEQFF. The CDR3 coding sequence is TGCAGTGCTAGAGAACTAGCGGGGGGGTACAATGAGCAGTTCTTC.

V gene TRBV25-1 combines with J gene TRBJ1-2; 9 bases map to TRBD1. V trimming: 4 bases; J trimming: 7 bases; junction bases outside the gene matches: 10. The CDR3 totals 15 residues. CDR1 is MGHDK and CDR2 is SYGVNS in the germline V gene. CDR3 nucleotides: TGTGCCAGCAGTGGGGGACAGGGTTTAATGGCTGGCTACACCTTC. Its protein is CASSGGQGLMAGYTF.

As to this clonotype: This could be a read error, since a much larger clone is one nucleotide away. The chain joins TRBV5-1 to TRBJ2-5; TRBD1 is a possible D gene (6 bases). The CDR3 sequence is 14 residues long. The V and J ends lost 4 bases and 5 bases respectively, with 15 bases between them. Germline V gene sequence: CDR1 SGHRS, CDR2 YFSETQ. CDR3 sequence reads: CASSRTGSVETQYF. CDR3 bases: TGCGCCAGCAGCCGTACAGGGAGCGTGGAGACCCAGTACTTC.

This chain uses TRBV4-2 with TRBJ2-7; TRBD2 matches at 8 bases. The CDR3 loop spans 14 amino acids. The junction had 6 bases not matched to a gene; V was cut back by 5 bases and J by 3 bases. Germline V gene data show CDR1 as LGHNA and CDR2 as YNFKEQ. This chain's CDR3 is CASSSAGASYEQYF. DNA of the CDR3: TGTGCCAGCAGCTCAGCGGGGGCCAGCTACGAGCAGTACTTC.